The sequence of this T cell receptor (beta chain) was determined in a study of neurological immune-mediated disorders. TCRdb itself ran the 5' RACE reads through MiXCR, one entry per CDR3 protein. Here the sample spans about 45,000 distinct CDR3 sequences, about 13% being singletons. The V and J ends lost 1 base and 2 bases respectively, with 15 bases between them. CDR1 DFQATT and CDR2 SNEGSKA come from the germline V gene (reference sequence). This CDR3 spans 15 amino acids. This clonotype has ten or more counts. The time point denotes: longitudinal time-point 3. This sequence was found in a young man in good health. The V gene is TRBV20-1, the J gene TRBJ2-7, with D unresolved. What was sequenced was PBMCs. CDR3 residues: CSARVAPEPPYEQYF. The CDR3 DNA follows: TGCAGTGCTAGAGTGGCGCCCGAGCCACCCTACGAGCAGTACTTC.